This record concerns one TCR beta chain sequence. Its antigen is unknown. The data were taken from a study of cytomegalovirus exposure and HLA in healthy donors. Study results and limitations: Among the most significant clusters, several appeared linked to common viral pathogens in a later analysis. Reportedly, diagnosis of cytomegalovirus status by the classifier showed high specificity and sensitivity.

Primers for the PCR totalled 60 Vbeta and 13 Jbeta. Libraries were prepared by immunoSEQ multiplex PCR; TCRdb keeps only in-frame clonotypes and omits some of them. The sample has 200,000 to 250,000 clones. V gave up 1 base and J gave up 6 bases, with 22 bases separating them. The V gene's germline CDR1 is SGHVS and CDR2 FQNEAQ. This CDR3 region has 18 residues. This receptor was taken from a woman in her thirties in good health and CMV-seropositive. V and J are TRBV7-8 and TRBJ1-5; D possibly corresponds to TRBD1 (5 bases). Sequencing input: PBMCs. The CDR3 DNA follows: TGTGCCAGCAGCTTAGTTGGGCAGGGCCCGCGCGTGGGTCAGCCCCAGCATTTT. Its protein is CASSLVGQGPRVGQPQHF.